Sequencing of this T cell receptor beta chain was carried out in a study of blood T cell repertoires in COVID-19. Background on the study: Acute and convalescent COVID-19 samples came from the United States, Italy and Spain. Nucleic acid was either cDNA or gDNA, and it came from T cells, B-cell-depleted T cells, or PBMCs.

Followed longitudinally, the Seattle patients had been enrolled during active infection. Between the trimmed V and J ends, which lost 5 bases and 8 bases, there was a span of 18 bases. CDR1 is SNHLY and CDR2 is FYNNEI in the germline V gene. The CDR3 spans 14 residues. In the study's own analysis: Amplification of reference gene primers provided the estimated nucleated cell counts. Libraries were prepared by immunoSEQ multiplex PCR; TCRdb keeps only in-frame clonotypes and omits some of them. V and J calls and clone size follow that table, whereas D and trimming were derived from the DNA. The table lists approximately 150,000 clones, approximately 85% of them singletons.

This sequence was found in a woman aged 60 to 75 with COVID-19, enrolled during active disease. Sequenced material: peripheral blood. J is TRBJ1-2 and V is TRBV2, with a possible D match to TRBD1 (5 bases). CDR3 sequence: CASSLKQGSDGYTF. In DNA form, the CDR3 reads TGTGCCAGCAGTCTTAAGCAGGGTTCAGACGGCTACACCTTC.